These 17 T cell receptor beta chains share one sample of origin, sequenced in a study of a mutant IDH1 vaccine in newly diagnosed glioma. Stated time point: week 11, during vaccination. The study gave 300 ug of mutant IDH1 20-mer peptide per vaccine dose, with topical imiquimod. No cognate antigen is known for these TCRs. Here immunoSEQ multiplex PCR was the method, and the copy in TCRdb shows in-frame clones only, minus some. Of 120,000 or so clones detected, roughly 78% appear once; the ten largest clones hold 5.5%. Material: PBMCs, obtained from a glioma patient whose treatment included an IDH1 peptide vaccine. Receptors originate from a man aged 40-49 years with glioma.

This clone occurred once. The rearrangement joins TRBV19 to TRBJ1-5; weak D call: TRBD1 (5 bases). The germline CDR1 and CDR2 sequences are LNHDA and SQIVND (reference sequence). This CDR3 is built from 13 residues. The germline V and J ends were trimmed by 5 bases and 7 bases, with 12 bases remaining between them. CDR3 protein: CASSGGAEQPQHF. The CDR3 DNA reads TGTGCCAGTAGTGGTGGGGCAGAACAGCCCCAGCATTTT.

This chain joins TRBV7-2 and TRBJ2-7, with 11 bases identical to TRBD2. Unmatched junction bases numbered 9, after V lost 4 bases and J lost 4 bases. This CDR3 comprises 16 residues. Per the germline V gene, CDR1 is SGHTA and CDR2 is FQGNSA. CDR3 amino acids: CASSSRPGLAVYEQYF. As DNA, the CDR3 is TGTGCCAGCAGCTCCCGTCCGGGACTAGCGGTGTACGAGCAGTACTTC. The variable domain in full, with the rest retrieved from reference TRBV7-2 and TRBJ2-7, is GAGVSQSPSNKVTEKGKDVELRCDPISGHTALYWYRQSLGQGLEFLIYFQGNSAPDKSGLPSDRFSAERTGGSVSTLTIQRTQQEDSAVYLCASSSRPGLAVYEQYFGPGTRLTVT.

V is TRBV11-1 and J is TRBJ2-1; D not resolved. V gave up 2 bases and J gave up 0 bases, with 14 bases separating them. This CDR3 is built from 17 residues. Per germline, CDR1 SGHAT and CDR2 FQDESV (reference sequence). The CDR3 region has the DNA TGTGCCAGCAGCTTAAAGGATGTTCCGAGCTCCTACAATGAGCAGTTCTTC. This encodes CASSLKDVPSSYNEQFF.

The rearrangement joins TRBV21-1 to TRBJ1-2; TRBD1, the D gene given by the table, was not confirmed from the DNA. TRBV21-1 is tagged as a pseudogene. The CDR3 has 15 residues. The CDR3 protein is CASSGAAQLNYGYTF. CDR3 DNA sequence: TGTGCCAGCAGCGGGGCGGCACAGCTTAACTATGGCTACACCTTC.

The CDR3 bases are TGTGCCAGCCTTAGGGATGGAACCTACGAGCAGTACTTC. Its translation: CASLRDGTYEQYF. The chain recombines TRBV28 with TRBJ2-7; D remains unclear. The germline CDR1 and CDR2 sequences are MDHEN and SYDVKM. With 8 bases removed from V and 2 bases from J, the gap between germline ends came to 13 bases. The CDR3 is 13 amino acids. The full variable domain, completed using reference TRBV28 and TRBJ2-7, is DVKVTQSSRYLVKRTGEKVFLECVQDMDHENMFWYRQDPGLGLRLIYFSYDVKMKEKGDIPEGYSVSREKKERFSLILESASTNQTSMYLCASLRDGTYEQYFGPGTRLTVT.

V is TRBV7-9 and J is TRBJ1-1; unclear D gene. From germline, CDR1 is SEHNR and CDR2 FQNEAQ (reference sequence). The CDR3 covers 15 residues. The V end lost 2 bases, the J end lost 0 bases, and 10 bases lay between the germline ends. For the CDR3, the DNA is TGTGCCAGCAGCTTAATCGCGGGGATGAACACTGAAGCTTTCTTT. This sequence encodes CASSLIAGMNTEAFF.

Here the CDR3 reads CASSKVGRDRGHFGYGYTF. The CDR3 bases are TGTGCCAGCAGCAAAGTGGGCCGGGACAGGGGGCACTTTGGCTATGGCTACACCTTC. This chain joins TRBV21-1 and TRBJ1-2; the tabulated D call, TRBD1, remains unverified against the DNA. TRBV21-1 is tagged as a pseudogene. This CDR3 has 19 residues.

The chain recombines TRBV10-3 with TRBJ2-5, with a weak D call TRBD1 (6 bases). The CDR3 is made up of 13 amino acids. Deletions cut 7 bases from V and 11 bases from J, with 20 bases between. Germline V gene sequence: CDR1 ENHRY, CDR2 SYGVKD. Written as DNA, the CDR3 is TGTGCCATCACACCAATGGGGGCGCGTGAGCAGTACTTC. Its protein is CAITPMGAREQYF.

The rearrangement links TRBV20-1 to TRBJ2-3; 7 bases match TRBD2. CDR3 length: 11 residues. Germline CDR1 reads DFQATT; CDR2 reads SNEGSKA (reference sequence). With 4 bases clipped from V and 6 bases from J, the junction kept 1 base outside the gene matches. CDR3 sequence: CSAKLADTQYF. The CDR3, as DNA: TGCAGTGCTAAACTAGCGGATACGCAGTATTTT.

This chain uses TRBV5-6 with TRBJ1-2, with TRBD1 matching over 7 bases. There are 12 residues in the CDR3. V was clipped by 4 bases and J by 4 bases; unmatched bases: 1. Germline CDR1 is SGHDT and CDR2 is YYEEEE. CDR3 amino acids: CASSPGGYGYTF. Here the CDR3 DNA reads TGTGCCAGCAGCCCAGGGGGCTATGGCTACACCTTC.

The V call is TRBV18, the J call TRBJ2-2; D tentatively reads TRBD1 or TRBD2 (5 bases each). With 4 bases removed from V and 4 bases from J, the gap between germline ends came to 37 bases. The CDR3 contains 23 residues. CDR1 KGHSH and CDR2 LQKENI come from the germline V gene. Here the CDR3 reads CASSLLSRHRKGAGMASTGELFF. For the CDR3, the DNA is TGTGCCAGCTCACTTCTTTCCCGACACCGGAAAGGGGCCGGGATGGCGAGCACCGGGGAGCTGTTTTTT.

This rearrangement joins TRBV7-6 to TRBJ2-1, with 9 bases fitting TRBD2. Germline CDR1 SGHVS, CDR2 FNYEAQ. The CDR3 is 12 residues long. V gave up 3 bases and J gave up 9 bases; unmatched junction bases: 0. The CDR3: CASSFSGGEQFF. The CDR3 DNA is TGTGCCAGCAGCTTTAGCGGGGGTGAGCAGTTCTTC.

The V and J genes are TRBV30 and TRBJ2-3; TRBD2 agrees at 11 bases. V shed 0 bases and J 5 bases; nucleotides not matched to a gene: 4. Germline V gene data show CDR1 as GTSNPN and CDR2 as SVGIG (reference sequence). CDR3 length: 15 amino acids. The CDR3: CAWSVLAGEGDTQYF. CDR3 in DNA: TGTGCCTGGAGTGTACTAGCGGGAGAGGGAGATACGCAGTATTTT.

This chain links TRBV18 with TRBJ2-3; maybe TRBD2 (7 bases). This CDR3 comprises 15 residues. In germline, CDR1 is KGHSH, CDR2 LQKENI. V was clipped by 5 bases and J by 1 base, with 13 bases between them. CDR3 residues: CASSRSGGRTDTQYF. The CDR3 DNA sequence: TGTGCCAGCTCAAGATCGGGGGGCCGCACAGATACGCAGTATTTT.

V and J are TRBV7-3 and TRBJ2-2; 11 nucleotides match TRBD2. The V gene end was trimmed by 5 bases and the J gene end by 6 bases; junction bases not matched to a gene: 8. This CDR3 has 16 amino acids. Germline CDR1 is SGHTA and CDR2 is FQGTGA. The CDR3 nucleotides are TGTGCCAGCAGCGAGAATGGACTAGCGGGTGCCGGGGAGCTGTTTTTT. Translated, it gives CASSENGLAGAGELFF. Looking up the rest from reference TRBV7-3 and TRBJ2-2 gives the full variable domain: GAGVSQTPSNKVTEKGKYVELRCDPISGHTALYWYRQSLGQGPEFLIYFQGTGAADDSGLPNDRFFAVRPEGSVSTLKIQRTERGDSAVYLCASSENGLAGAGELFFGEGSRLTVL.

The chain joins TRBV15 to TRBJ2-1; no firm D call. The CDR3 has 12 residues. V lost 2 bases, J lost 8 bases, and 7 bases lay in between. Germline CDR1 is LNHNV and CDR2 is YYDKDF (reference sequence). The CDR3 DNA sequence: TGTGCCACCAGCAGAAGTGAGGATGAGCAGTTCTTC. Its translation: CATSRSEDEQFF.

The V and J genes are TRBV28 and TRBJ2-7, with TRBD2 as a possible D gene (5 bases). The CDR3 loop spans 17 amino acids. Germline CDR1 and CDR2: MDHEN and SYDVKM. V was trimmed by 7 bases and J by 1 base, leaving 23 bases between them. For the CDR3, the DNA is TGTGCCAGCACCCCCGTGGGTAACCTAGCCGGGTCCTACGAGCAGTACTTC. Protein: CASTPVGNLAGSYEQYF.